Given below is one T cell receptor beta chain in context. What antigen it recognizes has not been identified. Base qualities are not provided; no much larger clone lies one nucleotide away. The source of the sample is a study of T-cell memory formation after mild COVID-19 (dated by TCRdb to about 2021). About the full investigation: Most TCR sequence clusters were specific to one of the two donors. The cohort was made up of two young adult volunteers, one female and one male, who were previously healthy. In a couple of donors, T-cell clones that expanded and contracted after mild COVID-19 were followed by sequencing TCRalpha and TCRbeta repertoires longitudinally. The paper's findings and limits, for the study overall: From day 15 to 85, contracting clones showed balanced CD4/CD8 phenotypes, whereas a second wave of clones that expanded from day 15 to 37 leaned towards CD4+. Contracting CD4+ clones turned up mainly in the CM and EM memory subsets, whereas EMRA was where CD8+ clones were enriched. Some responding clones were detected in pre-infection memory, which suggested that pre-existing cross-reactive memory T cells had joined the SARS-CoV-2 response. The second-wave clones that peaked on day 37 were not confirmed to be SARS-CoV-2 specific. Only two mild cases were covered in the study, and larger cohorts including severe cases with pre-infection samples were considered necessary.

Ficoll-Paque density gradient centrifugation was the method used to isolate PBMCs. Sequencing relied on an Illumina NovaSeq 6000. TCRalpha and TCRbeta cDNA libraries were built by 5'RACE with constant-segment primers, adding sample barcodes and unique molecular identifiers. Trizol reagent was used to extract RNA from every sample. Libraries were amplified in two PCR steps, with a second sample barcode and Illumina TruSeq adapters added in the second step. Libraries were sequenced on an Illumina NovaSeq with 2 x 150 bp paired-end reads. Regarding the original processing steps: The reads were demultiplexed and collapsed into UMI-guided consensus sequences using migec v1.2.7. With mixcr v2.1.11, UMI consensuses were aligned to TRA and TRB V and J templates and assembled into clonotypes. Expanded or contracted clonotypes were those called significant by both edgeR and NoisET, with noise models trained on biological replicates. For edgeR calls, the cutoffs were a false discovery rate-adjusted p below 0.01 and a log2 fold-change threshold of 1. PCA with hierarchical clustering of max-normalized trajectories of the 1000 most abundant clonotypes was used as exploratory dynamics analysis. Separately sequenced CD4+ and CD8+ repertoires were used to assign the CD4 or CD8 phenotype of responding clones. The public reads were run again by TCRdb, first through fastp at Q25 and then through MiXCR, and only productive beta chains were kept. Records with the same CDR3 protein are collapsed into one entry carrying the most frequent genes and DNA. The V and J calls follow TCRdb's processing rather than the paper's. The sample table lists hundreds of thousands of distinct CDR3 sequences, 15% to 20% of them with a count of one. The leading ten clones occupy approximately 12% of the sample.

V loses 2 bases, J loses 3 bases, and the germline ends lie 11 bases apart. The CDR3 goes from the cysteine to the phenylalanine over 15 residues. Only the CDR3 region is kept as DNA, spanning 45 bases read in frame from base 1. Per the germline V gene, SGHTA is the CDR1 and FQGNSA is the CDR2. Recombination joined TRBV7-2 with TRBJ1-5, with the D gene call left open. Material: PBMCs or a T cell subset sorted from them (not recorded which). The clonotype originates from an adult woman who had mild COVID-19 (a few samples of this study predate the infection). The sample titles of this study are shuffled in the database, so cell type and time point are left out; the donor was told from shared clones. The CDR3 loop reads CASSLSPQSNQPQHF. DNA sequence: TGTGCCAGCAGCTTATCGCCACAGTCCAATCAGCCCCAGCATTTT. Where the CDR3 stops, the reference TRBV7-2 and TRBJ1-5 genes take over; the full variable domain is GAGVSQSPSNKVTEKGKDVELRCDPISGHTALYWYRQSLGQGLEFLIYFQGNSAPDKSGLPSDRFSAERTGGSVSTLTIQRTQQEDSAVYLCASSLSPQSNQPQHFGDGTRLSIL.